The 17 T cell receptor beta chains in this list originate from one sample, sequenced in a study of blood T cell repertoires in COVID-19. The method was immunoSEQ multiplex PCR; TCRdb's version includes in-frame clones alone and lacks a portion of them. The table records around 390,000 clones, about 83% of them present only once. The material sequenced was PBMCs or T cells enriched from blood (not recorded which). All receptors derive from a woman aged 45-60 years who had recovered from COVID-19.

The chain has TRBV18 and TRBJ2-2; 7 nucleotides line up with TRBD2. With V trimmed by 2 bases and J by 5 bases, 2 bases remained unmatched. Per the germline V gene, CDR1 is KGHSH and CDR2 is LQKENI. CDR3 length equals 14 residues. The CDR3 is CASSPRGGTGELFF. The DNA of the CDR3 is TGTGCCAGCTCACCAAGGGGAGGGACCGGGGAGCTGTTTTTT.

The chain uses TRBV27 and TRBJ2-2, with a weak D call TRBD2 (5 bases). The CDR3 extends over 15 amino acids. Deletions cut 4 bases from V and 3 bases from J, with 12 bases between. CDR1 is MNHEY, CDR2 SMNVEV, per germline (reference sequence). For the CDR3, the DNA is TGTGCCAGCAGTTCCGGAGAAGCGGACACCGGGGAGCTGTTTTTT. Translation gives CASSSGEADTGELFF.

The CDR3 DNA reads as TGTGCCAGCAGCGTAGCAACCCGCCAGGAGACCCAGTACTTC. Translating it yields CASSVATRQETQYF. This chain uses TRBV9 with TRBJ2-5; D is undetermined. Germline V CDR1 and CDR2: SGDLS, YYNGEE. Deletions cut 0 bases from V and 5 bases from J, with 11 bases between. The CDR3 has 14 residues.

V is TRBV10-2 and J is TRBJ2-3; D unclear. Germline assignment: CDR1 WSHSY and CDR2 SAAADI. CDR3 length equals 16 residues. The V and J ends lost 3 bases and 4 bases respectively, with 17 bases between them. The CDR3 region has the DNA TGCGCCAGCAGTGATATAATCGCGTTTCGCGCAGATACGCAGTATTTT. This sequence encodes CASSDIIAFRADTQYF.

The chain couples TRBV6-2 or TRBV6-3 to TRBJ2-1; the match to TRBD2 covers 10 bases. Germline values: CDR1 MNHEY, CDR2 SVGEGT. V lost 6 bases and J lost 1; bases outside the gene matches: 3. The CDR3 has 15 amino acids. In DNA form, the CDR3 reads TGTGCCAGCAGCCAACTAGCGGGGTCCTACAATGAGCAGTTCTTC. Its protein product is CASSQLAGSYNEQFF.

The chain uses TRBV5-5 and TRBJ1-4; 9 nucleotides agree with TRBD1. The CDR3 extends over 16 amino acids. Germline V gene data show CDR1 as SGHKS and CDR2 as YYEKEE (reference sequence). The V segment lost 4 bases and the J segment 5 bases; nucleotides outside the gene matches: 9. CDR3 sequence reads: CASSPLGGQGNEKLFF. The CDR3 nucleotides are TGTGCCAGCAGCCCCTTAGGGGGACAGGGCAATGAAAAACTGTTTTTT.

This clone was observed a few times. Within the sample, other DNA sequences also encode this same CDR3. The CDR3 reads CASSPSGQGTEAFF. CDR3 nucleotides: TGTGCCAGCTCACCGAGCGGACAGGGAACAGAAGCTTTCTTT. The chain uses TRBV18 and TRBJ1-1, with 8 bases lining up with TRBD1. The CDR3 is 14 amino acids. Germline V gene lookup returns CDR1 KGHSH and CDR2 LQKENI. The V segment lost 3 bases and the J segment 8 bases; nucleotides outside the gene matches: 8.

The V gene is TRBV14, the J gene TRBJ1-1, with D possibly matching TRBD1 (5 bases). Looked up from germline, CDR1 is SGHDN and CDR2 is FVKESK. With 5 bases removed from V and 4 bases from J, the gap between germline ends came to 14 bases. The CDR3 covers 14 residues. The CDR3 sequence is CASSRQGVSTEAFF. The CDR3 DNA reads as TGTGCCAGCAGCAGGCAGGGTGTCAGCACTGAAGCTTTCTTT.

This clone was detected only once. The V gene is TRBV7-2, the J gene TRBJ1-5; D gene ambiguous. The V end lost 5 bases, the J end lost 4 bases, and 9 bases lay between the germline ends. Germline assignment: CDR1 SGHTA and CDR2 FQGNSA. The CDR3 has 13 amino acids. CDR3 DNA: TGTGCCAGCAGCCAGGAGCGGAATCAGCCCCAGCATTTT. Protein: CASSQERNQPQHF.

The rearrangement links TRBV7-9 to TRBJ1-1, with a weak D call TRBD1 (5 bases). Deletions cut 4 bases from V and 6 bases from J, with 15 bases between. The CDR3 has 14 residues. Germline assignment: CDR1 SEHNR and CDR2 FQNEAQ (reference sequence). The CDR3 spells CASSSQGSVSEAFF. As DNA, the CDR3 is TGTGCCAGCAGCTCCCAGGGCTCGGTCTCTGAAGCTTTCTTT.

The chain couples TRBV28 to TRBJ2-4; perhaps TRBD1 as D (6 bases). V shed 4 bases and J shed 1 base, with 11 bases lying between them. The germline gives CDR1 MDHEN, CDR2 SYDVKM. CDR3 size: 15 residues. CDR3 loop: CASSSAGAAKNIQYF. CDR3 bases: TGTGCCAGCAGTTCCGCAGGGGCTGCCAAAAACATTCAGTACTTC.

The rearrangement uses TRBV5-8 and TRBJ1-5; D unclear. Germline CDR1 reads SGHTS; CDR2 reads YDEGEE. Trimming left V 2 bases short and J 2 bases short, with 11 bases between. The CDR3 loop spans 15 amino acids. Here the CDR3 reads CASSFGSRGNQPQHF. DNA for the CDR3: TGTGCCAGCAGCTTCGGTTCCCGGGGCAATCAGCCCCAGCATTTT.

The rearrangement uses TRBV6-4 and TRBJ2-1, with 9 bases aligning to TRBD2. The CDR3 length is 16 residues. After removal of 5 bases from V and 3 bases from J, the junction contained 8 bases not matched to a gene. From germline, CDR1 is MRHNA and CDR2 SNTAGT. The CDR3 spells CASSPEAGGNYNEQFF. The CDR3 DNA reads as TGTGCCAGCAGTCCCGAAGCGGGGGGCAACTACAATGAGCAGTTCTTC.

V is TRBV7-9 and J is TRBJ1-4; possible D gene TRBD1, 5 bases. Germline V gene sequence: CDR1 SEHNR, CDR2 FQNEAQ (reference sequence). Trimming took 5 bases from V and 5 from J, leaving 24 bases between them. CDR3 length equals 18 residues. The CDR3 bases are TGTGCCAGCAGCGGATGGTGGTCAGGGAATGGAACCAATGAAAAACTGTTTTTT. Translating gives CASSGWWSGNGTNEKLFF. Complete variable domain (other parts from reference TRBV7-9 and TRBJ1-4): DTGVSQNPRHKITKRGQNVTFRCDPISEHNRLYWYRQTLGQGPEFLTYFQNEAQLEKSRLLSDRFSAERPKGSFSTLEIQRTEQGDSAMYLCASSGWWSGNGTNEKLFFGSGTQLSVL.

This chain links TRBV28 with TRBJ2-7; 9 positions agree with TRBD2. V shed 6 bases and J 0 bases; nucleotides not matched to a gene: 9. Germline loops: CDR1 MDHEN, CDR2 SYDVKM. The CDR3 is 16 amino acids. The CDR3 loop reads CASSPGLARISYEQYF. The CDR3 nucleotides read TGTGCCAGCAGCCCCGGACTAGCGCGGATCTCCTACGAGCAGTACTTC.

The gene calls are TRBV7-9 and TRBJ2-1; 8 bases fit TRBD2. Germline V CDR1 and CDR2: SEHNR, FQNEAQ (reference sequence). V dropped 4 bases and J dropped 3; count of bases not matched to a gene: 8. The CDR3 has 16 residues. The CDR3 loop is CASSSGGPKIYNEQFF. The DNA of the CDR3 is TGTGCCAGCAGCTCGGGGGGGCCTAAAATCTACAATGAGCAGTTCTTC.

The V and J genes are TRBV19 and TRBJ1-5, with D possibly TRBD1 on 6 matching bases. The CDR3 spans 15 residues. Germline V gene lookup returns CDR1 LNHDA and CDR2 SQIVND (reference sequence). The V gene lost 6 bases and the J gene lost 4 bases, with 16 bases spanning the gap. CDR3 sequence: CASRPGGQRNQPQHF. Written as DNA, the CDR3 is TGTGCCAGTAGACCAGGAGGACAGAGAAATCAGCCCCAGCATTTT.